This TCR beta chain was sequenced in a study of blood T cell repertoires in COVID-19 (TCRdb year 2020). At the level of the whole study: Collaborator samples came from the United States, Italy and Spain and covered acute and convalescent phases of COVID-19. The prospective study material was composed of cDNA or gDNA derived from T cells, B-cell-depleted T cells, or PBMCs. Deeply sampled blood TCRbeta repertoires from subjects exposed to, actively infected with, or recovered from COVID-19 were included in the dataset. The repertoires were made available in a free public database intended to serve as a resource for research on the immune response to SARS-CoV-2. The samples were drawn from the first 160 participants of the ongoing ImmuneRACE study and from 1,254 subjects provided by 6 global collaborators. Sample metadata almost always included a de-identified subject ID, COVID-19 status, age in years and sex. Where available, HLA class I and class II types were obtained from metadata supplied by the sample provider rather than from assay-based typing.

What the authors observed across the whole study: The quantity of clinical and demographic metadata differed by source and by participant and was supplied without curation.

The CDR3 goes from the cysteine to the phenylalanine over 15 residues. CDR3 DNA is the only sequence kept; it has 45 bases, read in frame from the first base. The immunoSEQ Assay, a bias-controlled multiplex PCR, was used to amplify TCRbeta CDR3 regions from genomic DNA. Regarding the original processing steps: The number of nucleated cells in each sample was estimated from the amplification of reference gene primers within the assay. To quantify the absolute abundance of each unique TCRbeta CDR3 rearrangement, sequence reads were collapsed and filtered. Productive Simpson clonality was computed per sample as the square root of Simpson's diversity index over productive rearrangements. TCRdb took this table from immuneACCESS and kept in-frame rearrangements with V and J called. Such tables lack part of the clones; where checked against another copy, unresolved V genes explain under half of the gap, and the rest is unexplained. The DNA was the basis for D and trimming; V, J and clone size are from that table. Here the sample has roughly 230,000 clones; 90% occur a single time. The ten largest clonotypes hold about 2.1% of the sample.

One collaborating source in Seattle enrolled patients during active infection and followed them longitudinally through the course of disease. Each collaborating institution followed its own protocols to collect whole blood in K2EDTA tubes. For TCRbeta analysis, collaborator samples were shipped as frozen whole blood, as isolated PBMCs, or as DNA extracted from either sample type. A word on this clone: What antigen it recognizes has not been identified. No per-base quality is available; no much larger clone lies one base away.

The sequence links TRBV21-1 to TRBJ2-2; the table's TRBD1 call for D was not verified on the DNA. TRBV21-1 is a known pseudogene. The sequence derives from a woman aged 55-70 years with COVID-19, enrolled during active disease. The sample taken for sequencing was peripheral blood. CDR3 loop: CASSKAGTGTGELFF. The DNA sequence follows: TGTGCCAGCAGCAAAGCCGGGACAGGTACCGGGGAGCTGTTTTTT.